This T cell receptor beta chain stems from a study of T-cell reconstitution after alpha-beta-depleted transplantation in children. The V gene's germline CDR1 is DFQATT and CDR2 SNEGSKA (reference sequence). The ends lost 0 bases at V and 3 bases at J; junction bases unmatched: 5. CDR3 length equals 14 residues. Study results and limitations: Approximately two months post-transplant, alpha-beta T cells reportedly originated from several hundred expanded graft clones.

Unique molecular identifiers tagged the TCRbeta library. Each CDR3 protein gets one entry after TCRdb re-called the PCR reads with MiXCR. The table records approximately 300,000 distinct CDR3 sequences, 9.5% to 13% of them present only once. This clonotype was observed at least ten times. The antigen is unknown. The J gene is TRBJ2-7, the V gene TRBV20-1; 7 bases map to TRBD1. The source material was peripheral blood, sampled 180 days after TCRalphabeta/CD19-depleted stem cell transplant. The source of this sequence is a male patient aged 2-15 years who had a stem cell transplant for chronic granulomatous disease, so the T cells may come from the graft donor. Here the CDR3 DNA reads TGCAGTGCTAGAGAACGGGACAGAATCTACGAGCAGTACTTC. Its translation: CSARERDRIYEQYF.